The 17 T cell receptor beta chains in this list originate from one sample, sequenced in a study of response to subunit inactivated influenza vaccine. TCRdb used MiXCR to reprocess the RT-PCR reads, holding one entry per CDR3 protein. The table lists around 760,000 distinct CDR3 sequences, approximately 13% of them singletons, with roughly 6.4% in the top ten. Specimen: PBMCs from blood, collected around two weeks before vaccination. The receptor source for this set is a man aged 50 or older who received an inactivated influenza vaccine.

This chain uses TRBV3-1 with TRBJ1-2; D is ambiguous. The V end lost 0 bases, the J end lost 8 bases, and 7 bases lay between the germline ends. Per germline, CDR1 LGHDT and CDR2 YNNKEL (reference sequence). The CDR3 runs to 12 residues. The CDR3 DNA reads TGTGCCAGCAGCCAAGAGGGATGGGGCTACACCTTC. Translating gives CASSQEGWGYTF.

This sequence joins TRBV4-2 and TRBJ2-2; D is possibly TRBD1 (6 bases). Germline CDR1 is LGHNA and CDR2 is YNFKEQ. V was cut by 1 base and J by 2 bases, with 14 bases left in between. This CDR3 comprises 17 residues. Here the CDR3 DNA reads TGTGCCAGCAGCCAAGGCAACAGGGTTGGAAACACCGGGGAGCTGTTTTTT. Protein: CASSQGNRVGNTGELFF.

This clonotype was detected a few times. V is TRBV12-3 or TRBV12-4 and J is TRBJ2-7; 8 positions match TRBD1. The CDR3 runs 13 residues. J lost 0 bases, V lost 8 bases, and 3 bases had no gene match. CDR3 in DNA: TGTGCCAGCCGTCAGGGGGCCTCCTACGAGCAGTACTTC. This encodes CASRQGASYEQYF.

The sample holds many counts of this clonotype. This rearrangement joins TRBV4-2 to TRBJ2-3; D not certain. The CDR3 extends over 15 amino acids. V lost 0 bases, J lost 0 bases, and 7 bases lay in between. CDR1 is LGHNA and CDR2 is YNFKEQ in the germline V gene. CDR3 in DNA: TGTGCCAGCAGCCAAGAAGGGCATAGCACAGATACGCAGTATTTT. Its translation is CASSQEGHSTDTQYF.

The CDR3 reads CASSPEHSTQYF. The CDR3, as DNA: TGTGCCAGCTCACCGGAACACAGTACGCAGTATTTT. The V gene is TRBV18, the J gene TRBJ2-3; no reliable D call. This CDR3 is built from 12 residues. Germline V gene sequence: CDR1 KGHSH, CDR2 LQKENI. The V and J ends lost 3 bases and 8 bases respectively, with 9 bases between them.

This clonotype was picked up a small number of times. The V and J genes are TRBV7-9 and TRBJ1-2; D may be TRBD1 (6 bases). Germline assignment: CDR1 SEHNR and CDR2 FQNEAQ (reference sequence). This CDR3 comprises 15 residues. V lost 6 bases to trimming and J lost 4 bases, with 18 bases between them. The CDR3 DNA follows: TGTGCCAGCAGTAATAATAACAGGGCTTTCTATGGCTACACCTTC. It yields the protein CASSNNNRAFYGYTF.

For the CDR3, the DNA is TGTGCCAGCAGTGGGGACAGGGGACGGATCTATGGCTACACCTTC. As protein: CASSGDRGRIYGYTF. The V and J genes are TRBV6-2 or TRBV6-3 and TRBJ1-2; 10 bases align to TRBD1. CDR3 length equals 15 residues. Germline V gene data show CDR1 as MNHEY and CDR2 as SVGEGT. With V trimmed by 5 bases and J by 4 bases, 7 bases remained unmatched.

The chain recombines TRBV27 with TRBJ2-7; 9 nucleotides align to TRBD2. The CDR3 runs 15 residues. Germline CDR1 is MNHEY and CDR2 is SMNVEV (reference sequence). V shed 0 bases, J shed 3 bases, and the junction held 3 bases outside the gene matches. CDR3 coding DNA: TGTGCCAGCAGTTTATCTAGCGGGGGATACTACGAGCAGTACTTC. It encodes CASSLSSGGYYEQYF.

This clonotype was seen a handful of times. V is TRBV5-1 and J is TRBJ2-5, with 10 positions matching TRBD1. This CDR3 region has 16 residues. CDR1 and CDR2 (germline): SGHRS, YFSETQ. V lost 3 bases and J lost 0; bases outside the gene matches: 5. CDR3 residues: CASSSTGGRYQETQYF. The CDR3, as DNA: TGCGCCAGCAGCTCGACAGGGGGCAGGTACCAAGAGACCCAGTACTTC.

The chain carries TRBV29-1 and TRBJ2-5; TRBD1 agrees at 7 bases. The germline V gene has CDR1 SQVTM and CDR2 ANQGSEA. V lost 6 bases, J lost 5 bases, and 6 bases stayed unmatched. CDR3 size: 12 residues. CDR3 coding DNA: TGCAGCGTACGACAGGGCTTCGAGACCCAGTACTTC. Translation gives CSVRQGFETQYF.

The rearrangement joins TRBV11-2 to TRBJ1-6; D perhaps matches TRBD1 (6 bases). Trimming removed 4 bases at V and 4 bases at J, with 11 bases between. The CDR3 has 15 amino acids. Germline CDR1 reads SGHAT; CDR2 reads FQNNGV. CDR3: CASSSGTRYNSPLHF. CDR3 DNA: TGTGCCAGCAGCTCCGGGACACGGTATAATTCACCCCTCCACTTT.

The table lists this clonotype with a few counts. The rearrangement joins TRBV12-3 or TRBV12-4 to TRBJ1-2; a possible D gene is TRBD1 (5 bases). V was cut by 1 base and J by 3 bases, with 18 bases left in between. This CDR3 has 17 amino acids. Here the CDR3 DNA reads TGTGCCAGCAGTTTAGAGGCAGGGATCGGGACTGACTATGGCTACACCTTC. Translating gives CASSLEAGIGTDYGYTF.

V usage is TRBV12-3 or TRBV12-4 and J usage is TRBJ2-3; the match to TRBD2 covers 7 bases. The CDR3 loop spans 11 amino acids. Unmatched junction bases numbered 8, after V lost 11 bases and J lost 9 bases. In DNA, the CDR3 is TGTGCCTCCCGGGAGGAGCTCACGCAGTATTTT. Translated: CASREELTQYF.

In this sample, this clonotype turned up many times. The chain carries TRBV4-2 and TRBJ2-3, with 11 bases fitting TRBD2. Germline values: CDR1 LGHNA, CDR2 YNFKEQ. Trimming at V came to 1 base and at J to 3 bases, leaving 3 bases not matched to a gene. The CDR3 is 16 amino acids. For the CDR3, the DNA is TGTGCCAGCAGCCAAGGGATAGCGGGAGGGACAGATACGCAGTATTTT. Amino acids: CASSQGIAGGTDTQYF.

The rearrangement joins TRBV7-2 to TRBJ1-5; D is unresolved. The CDR3 extends over 15 amino acids. The germline CDR1 and CDR2 sequences are SGHTA and FQGNSA. V was pared by 5 bases and J by 9 bases, with 20 bases between. The CDR3 DNA reads TGTGCCAGCAGCCTGAAAGCGGGCCTAGTAGGGCCCCAGCATTTT. It specifies CASSLKAGLVGPQHF.

The genes are TRBV20-1 and TRBJ2-1; no reliable D call. With 6 bases removed from V and 9 bases from J, the gap between germline ends came to 12 bases. There are 11 residues in the CDR3. The V gene's germline CDR1 is DFQATT and CDR2 SNEGSKA (reference sequence). The CDR3 loop reads CSAAQSFEQFF. The DNA for the CDR3 is TGCAGTGCCGCACAGTCTTTTGAGCAGTTCTTC.

This rearrangement joins TRBV6-2 or TRBV6-3 to TRBJ1-1; D is perhaps TRBD1 (5 bases). The V end lost 7 bases, the J end lost 3 bases, and 9 bases lay between the germline ends. The V gene's germline CDR1 is MNHEY and CDR2 SVGEGT. The CDR3 sequence is 12 residues long. The CDR3 DNA reads TGTGCCAGCATGCGGGGGGACACTGAAGCTTTCTTT. Protein: CASMRGDTEAFF.